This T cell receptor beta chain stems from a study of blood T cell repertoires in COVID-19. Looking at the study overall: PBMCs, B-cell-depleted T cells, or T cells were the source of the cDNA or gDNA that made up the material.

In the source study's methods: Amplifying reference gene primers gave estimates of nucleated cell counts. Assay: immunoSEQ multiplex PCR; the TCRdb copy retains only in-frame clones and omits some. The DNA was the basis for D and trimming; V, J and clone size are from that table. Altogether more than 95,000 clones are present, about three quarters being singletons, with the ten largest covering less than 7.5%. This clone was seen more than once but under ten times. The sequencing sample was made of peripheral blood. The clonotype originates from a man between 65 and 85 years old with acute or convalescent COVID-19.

DNA for the CDR3: TGTGCCAGTCGGGACAGGGGCGTTGGGAATTCACCCCTCCACTTT. Its protein is CASRDRGVGNSPLHF. V is TRBV19 and J is TRBJ1-6, with 10 positions matching TRBD1. The germline gives CDR1 LNHDA, CDR2 SQIVND (reference sequence). This CDR3 is 15 amino acids long. Losses at the gene ends were 8 bases for V and 7 bases for J; bases not matched to a gene: 8.